The 9 T cell receptor beta chains presented below share a single source sample, sequenced in a study of breast tumors, draining lymph nodes, adjacent tissues. In TCRdb, the multiplex PCR reads were re-called with MiXCR into one record per CDR3 protein. The data hold fewer than 15,000 distinct CDR3 sequences, with around 52% observed a single time. The sample consisted of tumor-adjacent breast tissue. All receptors derive from a female donor with breast cancer. Some clones in this sample may be carry-over from other donors' samples.

This chain uses TRBV27 with TRBJ2-1; TRBD1 or TRBD2 may be the D gene (5 bases each). Germline V gene lookup returns CDR1 MNHEY and CDR2 SMNVEV (reference sequence). The CDR3 is 14 residues long. The V and J ends lost 6 bases and 5 bases respectively, with 14 bases between them. In nucleotides, the CDR3 is TGTGCCAGCAGGTTCTGGGACGGAGACAATGAGCAGTTCTTC. Encoded protein: CASRFWDGDNEQFF.

The V and J genes are TRBV12-3 or TRBV12-4 and TRBJ1-2; 10 nucleotides match TRBD1. Trimming at V came to 3 bases and at J to 4 bases, leaving 5 bases not matched to a gene. The CDR3 is 15 residues long. CDR3 DNA sequence: TGTGCCAGCAGTTTGGGGGGACAGGGGCCCTATGGCTACACCTTC. Translated: CASSLGGQGPYGYTF.

The chain has TRBV11-3 and TRBJ2-5; D not certain. Looked up from germline, CDR1 is SGHNT and CDR2 is YENEEA. V lost 2 bases, J lost 3 bases, and 7 bases lay in between. This CDR3 comprises 13 residues. CDR3 nucleotides: TGTGCCAGCAGCTTAAGGGTCAAAGAGACCCAGTACTTC. Translated, it gives CASSLRVKETQYF.

The chain carries TRBV7-2 and TRBJ2-5; TRBD2 agrees at 11 bases. J was trimmed by 5 bases and V by 9 bases; bases with no gene match: 14. This CDR3 contains 16 residues. Looked up from germline, CDR1 is SGHTA and CDR2 is FQGNSA. CDR3 DNA sequence: TGTGCCAGTAGGCCCCGACTAGCGGGGAAGCTGGAGACCCAGTACTTC. It encodes CASRPRLAGKLETQYF.

The rearrangement joins TRBV15 to TRBJ1-6; TRBD1 matches at 8 bases. In germline, CDR1 is LNHNV, CDR2 YYDKDF (reference sequence). The ends lost 3 bases at V and 10 bases at J; junction bases unmatched: 2. This CDR3 contains 13 residues. CDR3 coding DNA: TGTGCCACCAGCAGGTACAGGGGGTCACCCCTCCACTTT. Translated, it gives CATSRYRGSPLHF.

This clonotype ranks as medium-sized. The genes are TRBV7-2 and TRBJ1-5; maybe TRBD1 (5 bases). The CDR3 is 18 residues long. CDR1 is SGHTA and CDR2 is FQGNSA in the germline V gene. Trimming left V 5 bases short and J 3 bases short, with 23 bases between. In DNA form, the CDR3 reads TGTGCCAGCAGCCAGACTACTTCAGGGTTCTTGAACAATCAGCCCCAGCATTTT. Residues: CASSQTTSGFLNNQPQHF. The full variable domain, rest sourced from reference TRBV7-2 and TRBJ1-5, is GAGVSQSPSNKVTEKGKDVELRCDPISGHTALYWYRQSLGQGLEFLIYFQGNSAPDKSGLPSDRFSAERTGGSVSTLTIQRTQQEDSAVYLCASSQTTSGFLNNQPQHFGDGTRLSIL.

About this clonotype: The CDR3 does not end in the conserved phenylalanine or tryptophan, so this is likely a read error. The DNA is left out, because the CDR3 cannot be placed on it with certainty; the CDR3 is given as TCRdb lists it. This chain connects TRBV20-1 to TRBJ2-7; the table gives TRBD1 as D, unverified against the DNA. The CDR3 region is 17 residues in length, termini included. Germline CDR1 reads DFQATT; CDR2 reads SNEGSKA (reference sequence). This CDR3 reads CSARPRNGGGRDTSSTS.

The genes are TRBV11-1 and TRBJ2-2; 7 bases align to TRBD1. Germline V gives CDR1 SGHAT, CDR2 FQDESV (reference sequence). The CDR3 runs 15 residues. J gave up 1 base and V 6 bases, and 5 bases lay outside the gene matches. The DNA for the CDR3 is TGTGCCAGCAGGAACAGGGGTTTGAACACCGGGGAGCTGTTTTTT. It encodes CASRNRGLNTGELFF.

V and J are TRBV11-2 and TRBJ1-4, with D possibly matching TRBD1 (6 bases). There are 15 residues in the CDR3. The V end was cut by 1 base, the J end by 7 bases, with 13 bases between. Germline V gene lookup returns CDR1 SGHAT and CDR2 FQNNGV. CDR3 residues: CASSLAAGVVEKLFF. The CDR3 bases are TGTGCCAGCAGCTTAGCTGCAGGGGTGGTTGAAAAACTGTTTTTT. The entire variable domain, with the rest obtained from reference TRBV11-2 and TRBJ1-4, is as follows: EAGVAQSPRYKIIEKRQSVAFWCNPISGHATLYWYQQILGQGPKLLIQFQNNGVVDDSQLPKDRFSAERLKGVDSTLKIQPAKLEDSAVYLCASSLAAGVVEKLFFGSGTQLSVL.